Below, 32 T cell receptor beta chains from the same sample are listed, as sequenced in a study of spatial heterogeneity in lung cancer. Time point specified: sample taken at primary tumor resection. One entry per CDR3 protein, called by TCRdb with MiXCR from the 5' RACE reads. The sample lists over a thousand distinct CDR3 sequences, around 39% seen once, with 20% to 25% in the top ten. Sample: normal lung tissue next to the tumor, taken at surgery. The receptors shown here come from a male donor with early-stage non-small cell lung cancer.

The V and J genes are TRBV6-2 or TRBV6-3 and TRBJ1-1, with D unresolved. The ends were cut back, 8 bases at V and 1 base at J, with 11 bases in the middle. The CDR3 sequence is 13 residues long. The germline V gene encodes CDR1 MNHEY and CDR2 SVGEGT. This CDR3 is CASHDLPNTEAFF. The CDR3 coding sequence is TGTGCCAGCCACGACCTTCCGAACACTGAAGCTTTCTTT.

V is TRBV12-3 or TRBV12-4 and J is TRBJ1-6; 8 nucleotides align to TRBD1. V gave up 2 bases and J gave up 4 bases; unmatched junction bases: 10. The CDR3 runs to 18 residues. The CDR3 bases are TGTGCCAGCAGTTTACGAACCGGGACAGGACCTTATAATTCACCCCTCCACTTT. Amino acids: CASSLRTGTGPYNSPLHF.

The CDR3: CSAMTFLNQPQHF. The CDR3 coding sequence is TGCAGTGCGATGACCTTTCTCAATCAGCCCCAGCATTTT. This chain connects TRBV20-1 to TRBJ1-5; D remains ambiguous. The V and J ends lost 6 bases and 3 bases respectively, with 12 bases between them. This CDR3 has 13 amino acids. From germline, CDR1 is DFQATT and CDR2 SNEGSKA (reference sequence).

The gene calls are TRBV27 and TRBJ2-7; 8 bases match TRBD1. Trimming took 5 bases from V and 1 from J; bases not matched to a gene: 7. This CDR3 has 15 amino acids. The germline gives CDR1 MNHEY, CDR2 SMNVEV (reference sequence). This chain's CDR3 is CASSRQGIGSYEQYF. The CDR3 DNA sequence: TGTGCCAGCAGTCGACAGGGGATTGGGTCCTACGAGCAGTACTTC.

The chain couples TRBV6-2 or TRBV6-3 to TRBJ2-3, with D possibly TRBD2 on 6 matching bases. Germline CDR1 is MNHEY and CDR2 is SVGEGT. V was clipped by 6 bases and J by 4 bases, with 17 bases between them. The CDR3 length is 15 residues. The CDR3 sequence: CASRPLGTFPDTQYF. CDR3 in DNA: TGTGCCAGCAGACCTTTAGGGACTTTTCCAGATACGCAGTATTTT.

This clonotype qualifies as large (0.1 to 1%). CDR3 sequence (DNA): TGTGCCAGCAGCCAGTGGGATACGGCTAACTATGGCTACACCTTC. As protein: CASSQWDTANYGYTF. This chain uses TRBV3-1 with TRBJ1-2; no clear D gene. Deletions cut 3 bases from V and 0 bases from J, with 11 bases between. Germline CDR1 LGHDT, CDR2 YNNKEL (reference sequence). The CDR3 covers 15 residues.

The chain joins TRBV28 to TRBJ1-5; D may be TRBD1 (5 bases). This CDR3 comprises 14 residues. In germline, CDR1 is MDHEN, CDR2 SYDVKM. V was pared by 3 bases and J by 3 bases, with 9 bases between. In DNA, the CDR3 is TGTGCCAGCAGTTTGTCAGGGAACAATCAGCCCCAGCATTTT. Amino acid sequence: CASSLSGNNQPQHF.

This chain connects TRBV12-3 or TRBV12-4 to TRBJ1-4, with no clear D. This CDR3 has 16 residues. Trimming pared 1 base from V and 4 bases from J, leaving 13 bases between. The CDR3 region is CASSLGSGYINEKLFF. For the CDR3, the DNA is TGTGCCAGCAGTTTAGGATCGGGGTACATTAATGAAAAACTGTTTTTT.

By proportion, this clonotype is large (0.1 to 1%). The V gene is TRBV7-2, the J gene TRBJ1-6; 10 bases align to TRBD1. V lost 3 bases, J lost 11 bases, and 4 bases stayed unmatched. Germline V gives CDR1 SGHTA, CDR2 FQGNSA. This CDR3 has 14 amino acids. The CDR3 region is CASSFDRGRPPLHF. The CDR3 region has the DNA TGTGCCAGCAGCTTTGACAGGGGGCGACCACCCCTCCACTTT.

Concerning this clonotype itself: The junction differs from germline at one of its ends, possibly a read error. The chain uses TRBV19 and TRBJ2-1; D gene ambiguous. There are 13 residues in the CDR3. Looked up from germline, CDR1 is LNHDA and CDR2 is SQIVND (reference sequence). DNA of the CDR3: TGTGCCAGTAAAAGTCCCAAGGCGAATGAGCAGATCTTC. Its translation: CASKSPKANEQIF.

This clonotype turned up a few times. The V and J genes are TRBV11-2 and TRBJ2-5, with D hard to call. The length of the CDR3 is 11 residues. The germline V and J ends were trimmed by 5 bases and 7 bases, with 8 bases remaining between them. Germline V gene lookup returns CDR1 SGHAT and CDR2 FQNNGV. The CDR3 region has the DNA TGTGCCAGCAGCGAAGGCGGGACCCAGTACTTC. It translates to CASSEGGTQYF.

The rearrangement uses TRBV4-3 and TRBJ2-7, with 8 bases lining up with TRBD1. With 1 base clipped from V and 2 bases from J, the junction kept 4 bases outside the gene matches. Germline V gives CDR1 LGHNA, CDR2 YSLEER. CDR3 length equals 15 residues. CDR3 bases: TGCGCCAGCAGCCAAGCACAGGGGGATGCCTACGAGCAGTACTTC. Translated: CASSQAQGDAYEQYF.

This clonotype appeared a few times. The chain joins TRBV6-2 or TRBV6-3 to TRBJ2-6; D is unclear. The CDR3 runs 15 residues. With 6 bases removed from V and 0 bases from J, the gap between germline ends came to 9 bases. Germline values: CDR1 MNHEY, CDR2 SVGEGT. The CDR3 DNA sequence: TGTGCCAGCAGGCGACCCCTCTCTGGGGCCAACGTCCTGACTTTC. It codes for CASRRPLSGANVLTF.

This clonotype is labeled large. The V and J genes are TRBV9 and TRBJ1-6, with unresolved D. The CDR3 contains 12 residues. V lost 7 bases to trimming and J lost 7 bases, with 9 bases between them. Germline-derived CDR1 and CDR2 are SGDLS and YYNGEE. This CDR3 reads CASGNSNSPLHF. CDR3 DNA: TGTGCCAGCGGCAATTCAAATTCACCCCTCCACTTT. The variable domain in full, with the rest retrieved from reference TRBV9 and TRBJ1-6, is DSGVTQTPKHLITATGQRVTLRCSPRSGDLSVYWYQQSLDQGLQFLIQYYNGEERAKGNILERFSAQQFPDLHSELNLSSLELGDSALYFCASGNSNSPLHFGNGTRLTVT.

This sequence joins TRBV29-1 and TRBJ1-1; TRBD1 might be the D (6 bases). There are 10 residues in the CDR3. V shed 5 bases and J shed 10 bases, with 11 bases lying between them. Germline lookup yields CDR1 SQVTM and CDR2 ANQGSEA. The CDR3 nucleotides are TGCAGCGTTAAGGGGGTACGAGCTTTCTTT. Residues: CSVKGVRAFF.

By frequency in the sample, this clonotype is medium-sized. The chain has TRBV9 and TRBJ2-5; unclear D gene. Trimming pared 4 bases from V and 4 bases from J, leaving 17 bases between. The germline V gene encodes CDR1 SGDLS and CDR2 YYNGEE. CDR3 size: 15 residues. The CDR3 here is CASSPYPLVSETQYF. The DNA for the CDR3 is TGTGCCAGCAGCCCTTACCCCCTGGTCTCAGAGACCCAGTACTTC.

This chain uses TRBV4-1 with TRBJ2-1; 10 nucleotides line up with TRBD1. J gave up 3 bases and V 9 bases, and 8 bases lay outside the gene matches. The CDR3 totals 15 residues. In germline, CDR1 is MGHRA, CDR2 YSYEKL. Written as DNA, the CDR3 is TGCGCCAGTTCAAGGGGGACAGGGGTCTACAATGAGCAGTTCTTC. It translates to CASSRGTGVYNEQFF.

The CDR3 DNA is TGTGCCAGCAGTTACAGCTTTAGGAACATTCAGTACTTC. This encodes CASSYSFRNIQYF. This chain uses TRBV6-5 with TRBJ2-4; no firm D call. Trimming pared 2 bases from V and 7 bases from J, leaving 9 bases between. The germline CDR1 and CDR2 sequences are MNHEY and SVGAGI. The CDR3 runs 13 residues.

This clonotype was counted only a few times. The chain is built from TRBV5-1 and TRBJ1-2, with D possibly matching TRBD1 (5 bases). Trimming took 4 bases from V and 5 from J, leaving 12 bases between them. Germline V lookup: CDR1 SGHRS, CDR2 YFSETQ. The CDR3 sequence is 13 residues long. CDR3 DNA sequence: TGCGCCAGCAGCCCGGGGACCTTATATGGCTACACCTTC. This sequence encodes CASSPGTLYGYTF.

The sample holds a few counts of this clonotype. This chain uses TRBV5-1 with TRBJ2-7; D unresolved. Germline loops: CDR1 SGHRS, CDR2 YFSETQ. This CDR3 is built from 12 residues. V was cut by 2 bases and J by 2 bases, with 5 bases left in between. Here the CDR3 reads CASSFGPYEQYF. The CDR3 DNA sequence: TGCGCCAGCAGCTTTGGGCCCTACGAGCAGTACTTC.

Notes on this clonotype: Given a much more abundant clone one base away, this may be a read error. The chain employs TRBV28 and TRBJ2-7; TRBD1 matches at 7 bases. The CDR3 extends over 12 amino acids. The V gene's germline CDR1 is MDHEN and CDR2 SYDVKM. In nucleotides, the CDR3 is TGTGCCAGCAGAGGGGACAGCTACGGGCAGTACTTC. Translated, it gives CASRGDSYGQYF.

The chain has TRBV15 and TRBJ1-5; D is ambiguous. The CDR3 covers 12 residues. Germline V lookup: CDR1 LNHNV, CDR2 YYDKDF (reference sequence). Trimming cost V 0 bases and J 5 bases, with 2 bases left between them. The CDR3 nucleotides are TGTGCCACCAGCAGAGAGTATCAGCCCCAGCATTTT. This translates into CATSREYQPQHF.

The rearrangement links TRBV5-6 to TRBJ2-2, with D hard to call. Per the germline V gene, CDR1 is SGHDT and CDR2 is YYEEEE. Trimming shortened V by 0 bases and J by 0 bases, and 6 bases separated the two germline ends. The CDR3 runs to 15 residues. Written as DNA, the CDR3 is TGTGCCAGCAGCTTGGGAGACTCGAACACCGGGGAGCTGTTTTTT. Protein: CASSLGDSNTGELFF. Supplemented by reference TRBV5-6 and TRBJ2-2, the full variable domain reads DAGVTQSPTHLIKTRGQQVTLRCSPKSGHDTVSWYQQALGQGPQFIFQYYEEEERQRGNFPDRFSGHQFPNYSSELNVNALLLGDSALYLCASSLGDSNTGELFFGEGSRLTVL.

This clonotype occurred a few times. This chain links TRBV19 with TRBJ2-2; 8 nucleotides match TRBD1. Germline assignment: CDR1 LNHDA and CDR2 SQIVND (reference sequence). V was pared by 8 bases and J by 5 bases, with 10 bases of the junction left unmatched. The CDR3 has 15 amino acids. In DNA form, the CDR3 reads TGTGCCAGTCGACCAGGGGGCTCGGGGACCGGGGAGCTGTTTTTT. This sequence encodes CASRPGGSGTGELFF. Variable domain in full (rest from reference TRBV19 and TRBJ2-2): DGGITQSPKYLFRKEGQNVTLSCEQNLNHDAMYWYRQDPGQGLRLIYYSQIVNDFQKGDIAEGYSVSREKKESFPLTVTSAQKNPTAFYLCASRPGGSGTGELFFGEGSRLTVL.

V is TRBV6-1 and J is TRBJ2-3, with TRBD2 matching 10 bases. The V segment lost 10 bases and the J segment 0 bases; nucleotides outside the gene matches: 4. Germline CDR1 MNHNS, CDR2 SASEGT. The CDR3 loop spans 14 amino acids. The CDR3: CAISGGRSTDTQYF. The CDR3 nucleotides are TGTGCCATTAGCGGGGGGAGAAGCACAGATACGCAGTATTTT.

By its share, this clonotype is large. The V and J genes are TRBV7-6 and TRBJ1-3; 8 nucleotides match TRBD1. Germline assignment: CDR1 SGHVS and CDR2 FNYEAQ. The CDR3 consists of 18 residues. V was pared by 5 bases and J by 0 bases, with 12 bases of the junction left unmatched. The CDR3 loop is CASSPTPQGASSGNTIYF. The CDR3 DNA reads as TGTGCCAGCAGCCCAACCCCCCAGGGGGCAAGCTCTGGAAACACCATATATTTT. The full variable domain, its missing parts supplied by reference TRBV7-6 and TRBJ1-3, is GAGVSQSPRYKVTKRGQDVALRCDPISGHVSLYWYRQALGQGPEFLTYFNYEAQQDKSGLPNDRFSAERPEGSISTLTIQRTEQRDSAMYRCASSPTPQGASSGNTIYFGEGSWLTVV.

The table lists this clonotype with many counts. J is TRBJ1-3 and V is TRBV9; TRBD1 aligns across 9 bases. V was pared by 3 bases and J by 13 bases, with 8 bases of the junction left unmatched. CDR3 length equals 13 residues. Germline V lookup: CDR1 SGDLS, CDR2 YYNGEE. This CDR3 is CASSDGQGRSIYF. The CDR3, as DNA: TGTGCCAGCAGCGACGGACAGGGGAGGTCTATATATTTT.

In this sample, this clonotype is medium-sized. J is TRBJ2-1 and V is TRBV11-1; 10 bases are shared with TRBD2. CDR3 length: 16 residues. Germline V gene data show CDR1 as SGHAT and CDR2 as FQDESV (reference sequence). V shed 5 bases, J shed 8 bases, and the junction held 12 bases outside the gene matches. This chain's CDR3 is CASSRLSGGAVDEQFF. CDR3 sequence (DNA): TGTGCCAGCAGCCGCCTGAGCGGGGGGGCGGTCGATGAGCAGTTCTTC.

This clonotype qualifies as medium-sized (0.01 to 0.1%). This chain connects TRBV27 to TRBJ2-2, with TRBD2 matching over 8 bases. CDR1 and CDR2 from the germline V gene are MNHEY and SMNVEV (reference sequence). The CDR3 has 15 amino acids. V shed 8 bases, J shed 1 base, and the junction held 6 bases outside the gene matches. CDR3 amino acids: CASFWSGGNTGELFF. The DNA of the CDR3 is TGTGCCAGCTTTTGGAGCGGGGGGAACACCGGGGAGCTGTTTTTT.

This rearrangement joins TRBV12-3 or TRBV12-4 to TRBJ2-6; D remains unclear. There are 15 residues in the CDR3. Trimming pared 3 bases from V and 4 bases from J, leaving 10 bases between. The CDR3: CASSFQLSGANVLTF. CDR3 nucleotide sequence: TGTGCCAGCAGTTTCCAGTTAAGCGGGGCCAACGTCCTGACTTTC.

This chain links TRBV20-1 with TRBJ1-5; the D is unclear. The V gene lost 0 bases and the J gene lost 3 bases, with 9 bases spanning the gap. The germline gives CDR1 DFQATT, CDR2 SNEGSKA (reference sequence). This CDR3 has 14 residues. CDR3 DNA sequence: TGCAGTGCTAGAGAAACACATTTCAATCAGCCCCAGCATTTT. This translates into CSARETHFNQPQHF.

In its sample, this clonotype was seen a few times. The chain employs TRBV14 and TRBJ2-5; 11 positions match TRBD2. This CDR3 is 17 amino acids long. The V gene's germline CDR1 is SGHDN and CDR2 FVKESK. Trimming took 4 bases from V and 6 from J; bases not matched to a gene: 13. The CDR3 DNA follows: TGTGCCAGCAGCCCGCTTGAGGCGGTAGCGGGGGGGAAGACCCAGTACTTC. Amino acid sequence: CASSPLEAVAGGKTQYF.